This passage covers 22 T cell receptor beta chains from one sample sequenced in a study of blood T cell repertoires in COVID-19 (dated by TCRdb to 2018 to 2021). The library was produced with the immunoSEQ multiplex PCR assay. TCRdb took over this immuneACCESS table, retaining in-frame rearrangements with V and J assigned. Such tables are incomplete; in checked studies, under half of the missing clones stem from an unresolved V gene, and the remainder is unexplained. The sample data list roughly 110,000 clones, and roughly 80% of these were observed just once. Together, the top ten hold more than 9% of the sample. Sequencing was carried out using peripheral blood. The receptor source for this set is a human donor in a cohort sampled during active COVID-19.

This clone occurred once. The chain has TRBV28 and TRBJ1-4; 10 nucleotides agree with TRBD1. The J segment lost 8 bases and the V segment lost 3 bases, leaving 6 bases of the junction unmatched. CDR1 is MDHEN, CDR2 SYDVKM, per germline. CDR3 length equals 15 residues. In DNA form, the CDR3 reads TGTGCCAGCAGTTTGGGGGGGACAGGGGAGGAAAAACTGTTTTTT. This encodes CASSLGGTGEEKLFF.

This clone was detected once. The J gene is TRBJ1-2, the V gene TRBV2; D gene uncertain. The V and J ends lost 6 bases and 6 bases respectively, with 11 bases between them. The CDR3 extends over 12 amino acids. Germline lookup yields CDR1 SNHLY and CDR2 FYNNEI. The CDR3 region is CASRTEGDGYTF. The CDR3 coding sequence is TGTGCCAGCAGGACGGAGGGAGATGGCTACACCTTC. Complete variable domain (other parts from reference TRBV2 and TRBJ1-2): EPEVTQTPSHQVTQMGQEVILRCVPISNHLYFYWYRQILGQKVEFLVSFYNNEISEKSEIFDDQFSVERPDGSNFTLKIRSTKLEDSAMYFCASRTEGDGYTFGSGTRLTVV.

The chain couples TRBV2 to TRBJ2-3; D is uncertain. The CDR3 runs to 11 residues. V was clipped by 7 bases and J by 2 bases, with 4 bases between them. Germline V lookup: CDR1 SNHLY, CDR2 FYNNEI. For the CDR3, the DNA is TGTGCCAGCACCAACACAGATACGCAGTATTTT. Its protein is CASTNTDTQYF.

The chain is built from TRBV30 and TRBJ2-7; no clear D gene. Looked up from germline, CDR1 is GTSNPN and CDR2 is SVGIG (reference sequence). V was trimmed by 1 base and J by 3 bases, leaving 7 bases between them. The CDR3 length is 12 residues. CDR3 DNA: TGTGCCTGGAGTGAACAGAACTACGAGCAGTACTTC. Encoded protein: CAWSEQNYEQYF. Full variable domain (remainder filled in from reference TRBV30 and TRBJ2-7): SQTIHQWPATLVQPVGSPLSLECTVEGTSNPNLYWYRQAAGRGLQLLFYSVGIGQISSEVPQNLSASRPQDRQFILSSKKLLLSDSGFYLCAWSEQNYEQYFGPGTRLTVT.

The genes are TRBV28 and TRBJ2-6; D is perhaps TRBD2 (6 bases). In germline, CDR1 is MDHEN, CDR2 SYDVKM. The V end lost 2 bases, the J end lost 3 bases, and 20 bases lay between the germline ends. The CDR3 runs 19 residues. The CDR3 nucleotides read TGTGCCAGCAGTTTAATGCGGGGTTCGAGGTTAGGTGGGGCCAACGTCCTGACTTTC. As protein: CASSLMRGSRLGGANVLTF.

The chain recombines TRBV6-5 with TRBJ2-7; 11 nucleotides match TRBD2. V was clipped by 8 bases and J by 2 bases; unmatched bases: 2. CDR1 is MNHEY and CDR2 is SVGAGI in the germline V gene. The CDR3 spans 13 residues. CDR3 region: CASGTSGTYEQYF. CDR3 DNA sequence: TGTGCCAGCGGGACTAGCGGAACCTACGAGCAGTACTTC.

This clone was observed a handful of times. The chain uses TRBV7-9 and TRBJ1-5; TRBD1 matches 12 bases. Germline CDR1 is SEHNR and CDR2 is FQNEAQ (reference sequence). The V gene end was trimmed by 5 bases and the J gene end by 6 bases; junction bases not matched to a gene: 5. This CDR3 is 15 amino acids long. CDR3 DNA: TGTGCCAGCAGCCCCGGGACAGGGGGCATTCAGCCCCAGCATTTT. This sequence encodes CASSPGTGGIQPQHF.

CDR3 protein: CASSLAGGPTYEQYF. As DNA, the CDR3 is TGTGCCAGCAGCTTAGCAGGGGGCCCCACCTACGAGCAGTACTTC. J is TRBJ2-7 and V is TRBV7-2, with TRBD1 matching over 7 bases. This CDR3 is 15 amino acids long. V gave up 0 bases and J gave up 2 bases; unmatched junction bases: 4. CDR1 and CDR2 (germline): SGHTA, FQGNSA.

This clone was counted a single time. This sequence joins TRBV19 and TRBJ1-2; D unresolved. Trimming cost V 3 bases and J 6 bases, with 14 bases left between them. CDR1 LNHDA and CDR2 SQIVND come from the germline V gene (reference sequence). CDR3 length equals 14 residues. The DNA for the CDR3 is TGTGCCAGTAGTATTGTGGTGACTCTCCATGGCTACACCTTC. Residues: CASSIVVTLHGYTF.

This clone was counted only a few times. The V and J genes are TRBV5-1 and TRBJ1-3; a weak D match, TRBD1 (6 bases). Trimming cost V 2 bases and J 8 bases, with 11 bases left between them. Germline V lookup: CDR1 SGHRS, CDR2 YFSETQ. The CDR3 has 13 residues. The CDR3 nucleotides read TGCGCCAGCAGCTTACAGGGCAGGGACACCATATATTTT. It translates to CASSLQGRDTIYF.

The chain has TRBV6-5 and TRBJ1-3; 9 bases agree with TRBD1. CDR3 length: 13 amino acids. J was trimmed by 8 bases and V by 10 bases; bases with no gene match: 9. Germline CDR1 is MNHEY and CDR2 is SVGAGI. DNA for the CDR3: TGTGCCACTTCTCCACAGGGGGCGGACACCATATATTTT. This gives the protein CATSPQGADTIYF.

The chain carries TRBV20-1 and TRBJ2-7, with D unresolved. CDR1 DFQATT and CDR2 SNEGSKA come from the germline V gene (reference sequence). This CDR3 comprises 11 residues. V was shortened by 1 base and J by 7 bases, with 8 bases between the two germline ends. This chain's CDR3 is CSARGAREQYF. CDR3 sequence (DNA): TGCAGTGCTAGAGGTGCGCGGGAGCAGTACTTC.

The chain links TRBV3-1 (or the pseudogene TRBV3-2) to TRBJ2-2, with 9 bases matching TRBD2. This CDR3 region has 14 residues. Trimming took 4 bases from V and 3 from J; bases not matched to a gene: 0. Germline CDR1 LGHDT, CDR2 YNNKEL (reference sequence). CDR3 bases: TGTGCCAGCAGCCGGACTAGCGACACCGGGGAGCTGTTTTTT. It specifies CASSRTSDTGELFF.

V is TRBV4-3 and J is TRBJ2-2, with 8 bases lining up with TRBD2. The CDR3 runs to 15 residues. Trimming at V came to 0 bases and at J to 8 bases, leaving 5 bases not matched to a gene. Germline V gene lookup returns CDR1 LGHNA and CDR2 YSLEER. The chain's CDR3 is CASSQDRGGPGELFF. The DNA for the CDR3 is TGCGCCAGCAGCCAAGATCGGGGGGGGCCTGGGGAGCTGTTTTTT.

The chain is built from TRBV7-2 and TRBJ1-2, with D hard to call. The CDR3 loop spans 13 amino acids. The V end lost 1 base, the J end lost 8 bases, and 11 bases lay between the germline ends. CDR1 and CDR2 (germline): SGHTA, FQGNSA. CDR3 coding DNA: TGTGCCAGCAGCTTAGAGGTACAGTTCGGCTACACCTTC. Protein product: CASSLEVQFGYTF.

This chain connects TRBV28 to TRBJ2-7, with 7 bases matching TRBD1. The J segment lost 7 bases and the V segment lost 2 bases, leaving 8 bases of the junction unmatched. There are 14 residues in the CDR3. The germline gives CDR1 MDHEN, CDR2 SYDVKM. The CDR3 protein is CASSLTQTGHEQYF. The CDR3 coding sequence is TGTGCCAGCAGTTTAACCCAGACAGGGCATGAGCAGTACTTC.

The CDR3 protein is CASKNSGTGGFEQYF. CDR3 nucleotides: TGTGCCAGTAAAAATTCCGGGACAGGGGGCTTCGAGCAGTACTTC. V gene TRBV19 combines with J gene TRBJ2-7, with TRBD1 identical over 12 bases. The CDR3 covers 15 residues. CDR1 LNHDA and CDR2 SQIVND come from the germline V gene (reference sequence). The V and J ends lost 7 bases and 6 bases, in that order; junction bases with no gene match: 10.

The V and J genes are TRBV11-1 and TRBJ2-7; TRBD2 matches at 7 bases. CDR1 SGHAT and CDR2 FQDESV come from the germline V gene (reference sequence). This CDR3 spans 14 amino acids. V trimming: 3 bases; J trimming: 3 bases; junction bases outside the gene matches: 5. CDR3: CASSFGLADYEQYF. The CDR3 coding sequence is TGTGCCAGCAGCTTTGGCCTAGCGGACTACGAGCAGTACTTC.

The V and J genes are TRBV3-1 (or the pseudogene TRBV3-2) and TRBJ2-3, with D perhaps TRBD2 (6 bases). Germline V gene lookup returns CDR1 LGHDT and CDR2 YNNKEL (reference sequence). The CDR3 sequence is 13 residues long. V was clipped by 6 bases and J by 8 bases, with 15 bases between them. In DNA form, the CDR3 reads TGTGCCAGCAGACCAGATAGCGGCGGTACGCAGTATTTT. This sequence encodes CASRPDSGGTQYF.

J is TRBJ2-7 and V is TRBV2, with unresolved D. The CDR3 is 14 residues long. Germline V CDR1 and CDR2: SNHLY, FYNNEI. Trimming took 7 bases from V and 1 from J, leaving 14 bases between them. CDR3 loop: CASTPNTLSYEQYF. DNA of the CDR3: TGTGCCAGCACCCCCAACACCCTTTCCTACGAGCAGTACTTC.

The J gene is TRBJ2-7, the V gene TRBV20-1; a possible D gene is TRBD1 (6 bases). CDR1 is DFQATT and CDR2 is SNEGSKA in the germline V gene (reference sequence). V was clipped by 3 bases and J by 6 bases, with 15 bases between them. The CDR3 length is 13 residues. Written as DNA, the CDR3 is TGCAGTGCTAGTTTGACAGGACTCTCCGAGCAGTACTTC. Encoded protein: CSASLTGLSEQYF.

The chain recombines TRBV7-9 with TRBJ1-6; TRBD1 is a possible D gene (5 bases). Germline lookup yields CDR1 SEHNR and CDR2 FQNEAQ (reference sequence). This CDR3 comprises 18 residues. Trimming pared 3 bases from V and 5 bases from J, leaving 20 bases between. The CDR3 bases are TGTGCCAGCAGCTTTGGGAGGGGCCCTACCTCAAATAATTCACCCCTCCACTTT. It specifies CASSFGRGPTSNNSPLHF.